These 11 T cell receptor beta chains were sequenced from one sample in a study of T-cell reconstitution after alpha-beta-depleted transplantation in children. It was with unique molecular identifiers that the TCRbeta library was prepared. MiXCR was run by TCRdb on the PCR reads, yielding one entry per CDR3 protein. The sample holds about 980,000 distinct CDR3 sequences; about 26% are singletons and the top ten take roughly 28%. The material was PBMCs, mostly from graft donor cells, obtained 360 days after TCRalphabeta/CD19-depleted stem cell transplant. Every receptor here comes from a boy younger than two who had a stem cell transplant for SCID, so the T cells may come from the graft donor.

V usage is TRBV20-1 and J usage is TRBJ2-4; 10 nucleotides agree with TRBD2. The CDR3 sequence is 17 residues long. J lost 0 bases, V lost 7 bases, and 12 bases had no gene match. Germline assignment: CDR1 DFQATT and CDR2 SNEGSKA (reference sequence). CDR3 DNA sequence: TGCAGTGTGCCGCAAGCGGGGGGGAGCTTAGCCAAAAACATTCAGTACTTC. It translates to CSVPQAGGSLAKNIQYF.

This clonotype was counted a few times. The V call is TRBV6-6, the J call TRBJ2-5; 7 nucleotides line up with TRBD1. Trimming removed 7 bases from V and 6 bases from J; junction bases left unmatched: 5. The CDR3 is made up of 12 amino acids. Germline CDR1 and CDR2: MNHNY and SVGAGI (reference sequence). CDR3 nucleotide sequence: TGTGCCAGCACGACAGGGAGAAAGACCCAGTACTTC. The encoded protein is CASTTGRKTQYF.

A few counts support this clonotype. This chain links TRBV12-3 or TRBV12-4 with TRBJ2-7; no firm D call. V lost 2 bases and J lost 3, with 11 bases in between. This CDR3 is 14 amino acids long. The CDR3 region is CASSLNGKSYEQYF. CDR3 nucleotides: TGTGCCAGCAGTTTAAATGGGAAAAGCTACGAGCAGTACTTC.

This clonotype was picked up a small number of times. The chain couples TRBV28 to TRBJ1-1; D perhaps matches TRBD1 (5 bases). The V end lost 4 bases, the J end lost 5 bases, and 14 bases lay between the germline ends. The CDR3 totals 14 residues. CDR1 MDHEN and CDR2 SYDVKM come from the germline V gene. CDR3 sequence reads: CASSYRDLGTEAFF. Written as DNA, the CDR3 is TGTGCCAGCAGTTACCGGGACTTGGGGACTGAAGCTTTCTTT.

CDR3 in amino acids: CASSYSSGVEQYF. CDR3 bases: TGTGCCAGCAGTTACTCATCAGGGGTCGAGCAGTACTTC. This chain joins TRBV6-5 and TRBJ2-7, with D tentatively TRBD1 (6 bases). Germline CDR1 is MNHEY and CDR2 is SVGAGI. CDR3 size: 13 residues. Trimming pared 0 bases from V and 6 bases from J, leaving 9 bases between.

This clonotype was recorded only once. The chain recombines TRBV12-3 or TRBV12-4 with TRBJ2-7; tentatively, D is TRBD1 (5 bases). The V gene lost 3 bases and the J gene lost 10 bases, with 19 bases spanning the gap. The CDR3 contains 14 residues. The CDR3 sequence: CASSFGSITGAQYF. DNA for the CDR3: TGTGCCAGCAGTTTCGGCAGCATCACAGGCGCCCAGTACTTC.

In its sample, this clonotype was seen a few times. V gene TRBV4-1 combines with J gene TRBJ2-5; a weak D match, TRBD2 (7 bases). This CDR3 is 17 amino acids long. V shed 4 bases and J shed 3 bases, with 21 bases lying between them. CDR1 is MGHRA, CDR2 YSYEKL, per germline. The CDR3 DNA reads TGCGCCAGCAGCCCCCTGGTGCGGGGGCAACAAAAAGAGACCCAGTACTTC. Amino acid sequence: CASSPLVRGQQKETQYF.

This clonotype was found a few times. The gene calls are TRBV18 and TRBJ2-5; possible D gene TRBD1, 5 bases. V gave up 0 bases and J gave up 3 bases, with 14 bases separating them. The CDR3 is 16 amino acids. The V gene's germline CDR1 is KGHSH and CDR2 LQKENI. DNA for the CDR3: TGTGCCAGCTCACCACCGCAAGGGGCTATCGAAGAGACCCAGTACTTC. Translation gives CASSPPQGAIEETQYF. The variable domain in full, completed from reference TRBV18 and TRBJ2-5, reads NAGVMQNPRHLVRRRGQEARLRCSPMKGHSHVYWYRQLPEEGLKFMVYLQKENIIDESGMPKERFSAEFPKEGPSILRIQQVVRGDSAAYFCASSPPQGAIEETQYFGPGTRLLVL.

This clonotype was observed a handful of times. This chain connects TRBV10-3 to TRBJ2-1; 7 nucleotides align to TRBD2. The CDR3 has 14 amino acids. The V gene's germline CDR1 is ENHRY and CDR2 SYGVKD. V shed 8 bases, J shed 2 bases, and the junction held 6 bases outside the gene matches. CDR3 bases: TGTGCCATCGGGGGGGGGATGCCCTACAATGAGCAGTTCTTC. This encodes CAIGGGMPYNEQFF.

This clonotype was seen more than once but under ten times. The CDR3 nucleotides are TGCGCCAGCAGGCACGACAGGGGTTCCTACAATGAGCAGTTCTTC. It is translated as CASRHDRGSYNEQFF. The gene calls are TRBV4-3 and TRBJ2-1; TRBD1 aligns across 8 bases. The CDR3 is 15 amino acids. From germline, CDR1 is LGHNA and CDR2 YSLEER. Trimming cost V 6 bases and J 1 base; bases outside gene matches: 5.

The V call is TRBV6-2 or TRBV6-3, the J call TRBJ2-2; D not resolved. V was cut by 2 bases and J by 6 bases, with 13 bases left in between. Looked up from germline, CDR1 is MNHEY and CDR2 is SVGEGT. The length of the CDR3 is 15 residues. CDR3 coding DNA: TGTGCCAGCAGTTACGTCCTACCCCGGCCCGGGGAGCTGTTTTTT. Translated: CASSYVLPRPGELFF.